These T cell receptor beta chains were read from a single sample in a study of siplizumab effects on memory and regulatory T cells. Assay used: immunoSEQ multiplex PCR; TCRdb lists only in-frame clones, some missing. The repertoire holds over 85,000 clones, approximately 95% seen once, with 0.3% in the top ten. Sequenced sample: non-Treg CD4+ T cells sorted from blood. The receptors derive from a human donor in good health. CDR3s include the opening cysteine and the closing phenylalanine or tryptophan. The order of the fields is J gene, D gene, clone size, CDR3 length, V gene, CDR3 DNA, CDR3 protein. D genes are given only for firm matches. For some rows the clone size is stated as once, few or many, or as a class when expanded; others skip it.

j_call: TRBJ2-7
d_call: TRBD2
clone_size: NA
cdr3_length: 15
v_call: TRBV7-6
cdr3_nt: TGTGCCAGCAGCCTAATAGCGGGGCTCCCCTACGAGCAGTACTTC
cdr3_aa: CASSLIAGLPYEQYF

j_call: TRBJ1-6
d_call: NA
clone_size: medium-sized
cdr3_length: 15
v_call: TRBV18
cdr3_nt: TGTGCCAGCTCCCCAACCCCGGGGGCGAATTCACCCCTCCACTTT
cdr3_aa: CASSPTPGANSPLHF

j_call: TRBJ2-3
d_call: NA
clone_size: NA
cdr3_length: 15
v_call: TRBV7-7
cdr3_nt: TGTGCTAGCAGCACGGGACTTGCTAGCACAGATACGCAGTATTTT
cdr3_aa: CASSTGLASTDTQYF

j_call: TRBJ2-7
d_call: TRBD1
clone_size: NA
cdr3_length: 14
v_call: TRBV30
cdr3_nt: TGTGCCTGGAACAGGGGCCAAGGGCCCTACGAGCAGTACTTC
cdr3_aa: CAWNRGQGPYEQYF

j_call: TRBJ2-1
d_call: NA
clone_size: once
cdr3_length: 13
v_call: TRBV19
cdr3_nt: TGTGCCAGTAGAGGGTGGGTAGAGAATGAGCAGTTCTTC
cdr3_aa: CASRGWVENEQFF

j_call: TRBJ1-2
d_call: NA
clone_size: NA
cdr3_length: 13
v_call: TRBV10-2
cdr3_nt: TGCGCCAGCACCCCTGACAGTTTCTATGGCTACACCTTC
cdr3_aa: CASTPDSFYGYTF

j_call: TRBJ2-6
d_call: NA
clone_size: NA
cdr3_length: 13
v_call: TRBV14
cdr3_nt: TGTGCCAGCAGCCCTTCCGGGGCCAACGTCCTGACTTTC
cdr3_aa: CASSPSGANVLTF

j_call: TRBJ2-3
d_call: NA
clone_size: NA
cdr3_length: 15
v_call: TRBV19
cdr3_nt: TGTGCCAGTAGTATAGTTGGGACGGCCAAGGGGACGCAGTATTTT
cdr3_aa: CASSIVGTAKGTQYF

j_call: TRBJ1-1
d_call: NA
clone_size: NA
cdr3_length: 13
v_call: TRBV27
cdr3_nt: TGTGCCAGCAGTCCCTCGGGGACAAGTGAAGCTTTCTTT
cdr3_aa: CASSPSGTSEAFF

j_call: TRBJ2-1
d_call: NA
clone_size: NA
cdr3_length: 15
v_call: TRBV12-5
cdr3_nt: TGTGCTAGTGGTGATCCGGCCTCCCCGGACAATGAGCAGTTCTTC
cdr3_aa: CASGDPASPDNEQFF

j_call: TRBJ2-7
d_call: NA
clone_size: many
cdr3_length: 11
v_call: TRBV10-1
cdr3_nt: TGCGCCAGCAGGACCTCCTACGAGCAGTACTTC
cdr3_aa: CASRTSYEQYF

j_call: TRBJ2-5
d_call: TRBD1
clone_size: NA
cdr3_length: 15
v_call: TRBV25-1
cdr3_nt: TGTGCCAGCAGTCTTTGGAGACAGGGGGAAGAGACCCAGTACTTC
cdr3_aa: CASSLWRQGEETQYF

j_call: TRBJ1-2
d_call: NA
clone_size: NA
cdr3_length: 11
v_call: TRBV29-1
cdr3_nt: TGCAGCGTAGACACAGGTTATGGCTACACCTTC
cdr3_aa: CSVDTGYGYTF

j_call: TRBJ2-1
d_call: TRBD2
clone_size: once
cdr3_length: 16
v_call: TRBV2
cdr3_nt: TGTGCCAGCAGGGAACAAACAATTTCGGGACTAGCGGAGCAGTTCTTC
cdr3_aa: CASREQTISGLAEQFF

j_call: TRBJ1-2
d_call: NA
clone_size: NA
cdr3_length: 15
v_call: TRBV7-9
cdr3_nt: TGTGCCAGCAGCTTAGTTGGTGGCAGGGTATCTGGCTACACCTTC
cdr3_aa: CASSLVGGRVSGYTF

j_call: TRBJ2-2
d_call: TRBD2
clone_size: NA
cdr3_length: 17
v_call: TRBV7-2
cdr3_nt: TGTGCCAGCAGCACGAGCCGAGGACTAGCATCCACCGGGGAGCTGTTTTTT
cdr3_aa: CASSTSRGLASTGELFF

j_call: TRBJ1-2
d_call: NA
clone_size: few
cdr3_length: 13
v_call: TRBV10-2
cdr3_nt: TGCGCCAGCAGTGAGAGGACAGACTATGGCTACACCTTC
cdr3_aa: CASSERTDYGYTF

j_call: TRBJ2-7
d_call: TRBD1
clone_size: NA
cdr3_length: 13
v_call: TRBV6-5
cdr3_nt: TGTGCCAGCAGTTCTCCCGGGACAGGGGTGCAGTACTTC
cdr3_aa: CASSSPGTGVQYF

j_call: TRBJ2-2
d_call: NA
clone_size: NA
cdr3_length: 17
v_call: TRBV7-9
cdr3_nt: TGTGCCAGCAGCTTAGCGGTTGCGGGGGCCAACACCGGGGAGCTGTTTTTT
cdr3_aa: CASSLAVAGANTGELFF

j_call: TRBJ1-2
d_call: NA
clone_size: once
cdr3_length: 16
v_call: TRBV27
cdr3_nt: TGTGCCAGCAGTTTACTGGTTGCGGGGTTGAACTATGGCTACACCTTC
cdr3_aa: CASSLLVAGLNYGYTF

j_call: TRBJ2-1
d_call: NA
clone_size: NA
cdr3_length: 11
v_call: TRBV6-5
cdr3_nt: TGTGCCAGCAGCCGGGTGGATGAGCAGTTCTTC
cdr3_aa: CASSRVDEQFF

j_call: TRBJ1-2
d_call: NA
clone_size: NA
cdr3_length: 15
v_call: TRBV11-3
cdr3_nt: TGTGCCAGCAGCTACTTAGCCGGGGATAGGTATGGCTACACCTTC
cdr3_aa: CASSYLAGDRYGYTF

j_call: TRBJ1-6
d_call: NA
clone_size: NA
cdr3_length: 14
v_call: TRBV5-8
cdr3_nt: TGTGCCAGCAGCTTGGAACCCGGGGGTTCACCCCTCCACTTT
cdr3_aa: CASSLEPGGSPLHF

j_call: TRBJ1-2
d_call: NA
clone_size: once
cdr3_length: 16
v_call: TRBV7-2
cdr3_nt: TGTGCCAGCAGCTTAGTTACGGGGGGTGGTAACTATGGCTACACCTTC
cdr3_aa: CASSLVTGGGNYGYTF

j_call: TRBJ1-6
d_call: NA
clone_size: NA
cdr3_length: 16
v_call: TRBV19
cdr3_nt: TGTGCCAGTAGTATTATGGGGAGGACAGAAGGATCACCCCTCCACTTT
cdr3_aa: CASSIMGRTEGSPLHF

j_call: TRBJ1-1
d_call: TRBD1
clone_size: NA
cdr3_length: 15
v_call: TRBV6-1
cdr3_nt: TGTGCCAGCAGTGTGGGACAGGGGCTGAACACTGAAGCTTTCTTT
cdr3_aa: CASSVGQGLNTEAFF

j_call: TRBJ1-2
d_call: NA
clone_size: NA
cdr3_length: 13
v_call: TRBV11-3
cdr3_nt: TGTGCCAGCAGCCGTGCCCAGCGCTATGGCTACACCTTC
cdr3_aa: CASSRAQRYGYTF

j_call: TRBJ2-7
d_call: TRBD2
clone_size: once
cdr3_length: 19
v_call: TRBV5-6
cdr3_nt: TGTGCCAGCAGCTCCAACTCCCGGGCTAGCGGGATCCCTTACTACGAGCAGTACTTC
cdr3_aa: CASSSNSRASGIPYYEQYF